One T cell receptor beta chain is described in this entry. The junction had 20 bases not matched to a gene; V was cut back by 8 bases and J by 6 bases. Germline CDR1 reads LNHDA; CDR2 reads SQIVND (reference sequence). This CDR3 contains 18 residues. Sequencing was performed with immunoSEQ multiplex PCR; in TCRdb, only in-frame clones are kept and a portion is missing. The sample shows some 350,000 clones, about 90% of them seen only once. Symptom resolution, clearance, or two negative PCRs marked the recovered donors of Cohort 3. The sample originates from a study of blood T cell repertoires in COVID-19. About the study: Sites across the United States, Italy and Spain contributed samples from acute and convalescent COVID-19. T cells, B-cell-depleted T cells, or PBMCs provided the cDNA or gDNA that served as material.

This clonotype originated in a man aged 25 to 40 who had recovered from COVID-19. Sequenced input: PBMCs or T cells enriched from blood (not recorded which). J is TRBJ2-1 and V is TRBV19; 9 nucleotides align to TRBD2. In DNA form, the CDR3 reads TGTGCCAGTCGCTTGGCCCGGACTAGCGCGCCATTAGGCAATGAGCAGTTCTTC. Translating gives CASRLARTSAPLGNEQFF.